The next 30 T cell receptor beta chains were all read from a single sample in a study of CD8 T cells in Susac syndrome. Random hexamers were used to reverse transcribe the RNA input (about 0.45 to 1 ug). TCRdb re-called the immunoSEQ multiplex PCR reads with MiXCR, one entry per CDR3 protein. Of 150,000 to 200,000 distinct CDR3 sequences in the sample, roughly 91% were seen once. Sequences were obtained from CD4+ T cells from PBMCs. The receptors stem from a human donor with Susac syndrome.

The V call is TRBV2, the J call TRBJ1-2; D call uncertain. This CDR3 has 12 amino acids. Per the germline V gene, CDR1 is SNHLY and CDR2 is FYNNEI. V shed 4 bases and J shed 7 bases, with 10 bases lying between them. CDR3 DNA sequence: TGTGCCAGCAGTGTATCTGTGGCTGGCTACACCTTC. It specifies CASSVSVAGYTF.

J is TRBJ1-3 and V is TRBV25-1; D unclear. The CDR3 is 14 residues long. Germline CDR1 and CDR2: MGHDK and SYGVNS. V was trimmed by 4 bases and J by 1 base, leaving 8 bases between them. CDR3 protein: CASSGGRSGNTIYF. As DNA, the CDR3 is TGTGCCAGCAGTGGAGGAAGATCTGGAAACACCATATATTTT.

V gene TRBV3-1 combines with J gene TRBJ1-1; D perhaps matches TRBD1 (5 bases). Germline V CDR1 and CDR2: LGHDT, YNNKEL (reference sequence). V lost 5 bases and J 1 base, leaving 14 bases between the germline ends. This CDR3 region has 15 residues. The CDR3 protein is CASSAGGIPNTEAFF. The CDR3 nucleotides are TGTGCCAGCAGCGCCGGGGGAATTCCGAACACTGAAGCTTTCTTT.

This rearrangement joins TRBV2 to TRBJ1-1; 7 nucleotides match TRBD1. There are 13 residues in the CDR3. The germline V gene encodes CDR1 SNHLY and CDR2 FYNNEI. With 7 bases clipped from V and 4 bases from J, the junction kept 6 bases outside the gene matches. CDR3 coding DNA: TGTGCCAGCAAGATACAGGGGTCCACTGAAGCTTTCTTT. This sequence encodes CASKIQGSTEAFF.

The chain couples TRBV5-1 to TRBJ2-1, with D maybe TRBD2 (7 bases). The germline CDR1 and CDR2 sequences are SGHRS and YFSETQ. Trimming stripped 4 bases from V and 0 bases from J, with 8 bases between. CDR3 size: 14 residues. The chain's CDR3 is CASSGGASYNEQFF. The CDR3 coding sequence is TGCGCCAGCAGCGGGGGGGCCTCCTACAATGAGCAGTTCTTC.

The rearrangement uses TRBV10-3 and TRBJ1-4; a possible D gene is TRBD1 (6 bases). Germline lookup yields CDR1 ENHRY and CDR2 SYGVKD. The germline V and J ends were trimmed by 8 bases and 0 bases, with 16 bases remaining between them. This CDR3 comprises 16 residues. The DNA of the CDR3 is TGTGCCATCGGGGGAGCCGGGACAACAACTAATGAAAAACTGTTTTTT. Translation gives CAIGGAGTTTNEKLFF.

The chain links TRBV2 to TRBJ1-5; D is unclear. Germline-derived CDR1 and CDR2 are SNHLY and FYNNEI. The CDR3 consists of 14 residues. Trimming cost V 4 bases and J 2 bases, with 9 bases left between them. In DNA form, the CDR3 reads TGTGCCAGCAGTGTGGATGCAGGCAATCAGCCCCAGCATTTT. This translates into CASSVDAGNQPQHF.

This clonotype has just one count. CDR3 DNA: TGTGCCAGCAGCTTAGGACAGGGCGGAGCGCAGTATTTT. Protein sequence: CASSLGQGGAQYF. This chain connects TRBV7-3 to TRBJ2-3; 8 bases map to TRBD1. Trimming took 2 bases from V and 10 from J; bases not matched to a gene: 5. The length of the CDR3 is 13 residues. The V gene's germline CDR1 is SGHTA and CDR2 FQGTGA.

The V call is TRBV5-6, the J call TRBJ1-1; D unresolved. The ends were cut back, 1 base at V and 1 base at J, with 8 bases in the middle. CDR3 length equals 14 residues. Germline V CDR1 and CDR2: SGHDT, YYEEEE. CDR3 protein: CASSLIPRNTEAFF. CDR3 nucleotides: TGTGCCAGCAGCTTGATTCCAAGGAACACTGAAGCTTTCTTT. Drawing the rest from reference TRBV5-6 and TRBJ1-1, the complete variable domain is DAGVTQSPTHLIKTRGQQVTLRCSPKSGHDTVSWYQQALGQGPQFIFQYYEEEERQRGNFPDRFSGHQFPNYSSELNVNALLLGDSALYLCASSLIPRNTEAFFGQGTRLTVV.

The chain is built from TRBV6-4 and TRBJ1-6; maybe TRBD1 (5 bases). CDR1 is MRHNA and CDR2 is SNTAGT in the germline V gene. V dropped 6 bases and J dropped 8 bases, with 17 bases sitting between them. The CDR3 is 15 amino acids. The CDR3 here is CASRDQTVLDSPLHF. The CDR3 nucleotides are TGTGCCAGCAGAGACCAGACAGTCTTGGATTCACCCCTCCACTTT.

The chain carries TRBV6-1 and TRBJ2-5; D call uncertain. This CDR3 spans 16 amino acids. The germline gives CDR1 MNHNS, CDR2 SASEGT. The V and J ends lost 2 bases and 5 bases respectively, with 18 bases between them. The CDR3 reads CASSESPSHNAETQYF. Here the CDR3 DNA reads TGTGCCAGCAGTGAAAGTCCCTCCCATAACGCCGAGACCCAGTACTTC.

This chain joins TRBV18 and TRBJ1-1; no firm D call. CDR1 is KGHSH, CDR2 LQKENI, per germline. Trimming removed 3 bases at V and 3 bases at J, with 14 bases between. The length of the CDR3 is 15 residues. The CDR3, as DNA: TGTGCCAGCTCACCGAGTTCCGGGTTGCACACTGAAGCTTTCTTT. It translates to CASSPSSGLHTEAFF.

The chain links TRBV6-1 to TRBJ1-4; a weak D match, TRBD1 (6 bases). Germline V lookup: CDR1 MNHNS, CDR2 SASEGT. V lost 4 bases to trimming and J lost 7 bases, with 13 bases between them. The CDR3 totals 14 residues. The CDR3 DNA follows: TGTGCCAGCAGTGTCGGGGGCACGGGTGAAAAACTGTTTTTT. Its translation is CASSVGGTGEKLFF.

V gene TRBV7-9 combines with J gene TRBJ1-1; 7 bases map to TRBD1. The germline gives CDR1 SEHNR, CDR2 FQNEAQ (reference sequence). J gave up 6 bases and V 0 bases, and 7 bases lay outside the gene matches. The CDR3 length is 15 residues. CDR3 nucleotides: TGTGCCAGCAGCTTAGCGCCGAACAGGGGCCCTGAAGCTTTCTTT. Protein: CASSLAPNRGPEAFF.

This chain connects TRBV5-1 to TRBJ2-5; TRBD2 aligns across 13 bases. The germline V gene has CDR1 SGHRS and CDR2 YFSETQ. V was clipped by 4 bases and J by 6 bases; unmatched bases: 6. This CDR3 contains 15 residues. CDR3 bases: TGCGCCAGCAGCGATAGGACTAGCGGGAGCCAGACCCAGTACTTC. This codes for CASSDRTSGSQTQYF.

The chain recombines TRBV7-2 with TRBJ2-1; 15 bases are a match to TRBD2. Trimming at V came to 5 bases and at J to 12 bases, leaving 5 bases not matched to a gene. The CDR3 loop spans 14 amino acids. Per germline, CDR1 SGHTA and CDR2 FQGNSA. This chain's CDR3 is CASSPRGLAGGQFF. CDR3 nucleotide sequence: TGTGCCAGCAGCCCCAGGGGACTAGCGGGGGGGCAGTTCTTC. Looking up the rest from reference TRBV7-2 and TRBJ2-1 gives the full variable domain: GAGVSQSPSNKVTEKGKDVELRCDPISGHTALYWYRQSLGQGLEFLIYFQGNSAPDKSGLPSDRFSAERTGGSVSTLTIQRTQQEDSAVYLCASSPRGLAGGQFFGPGTRLTVL.

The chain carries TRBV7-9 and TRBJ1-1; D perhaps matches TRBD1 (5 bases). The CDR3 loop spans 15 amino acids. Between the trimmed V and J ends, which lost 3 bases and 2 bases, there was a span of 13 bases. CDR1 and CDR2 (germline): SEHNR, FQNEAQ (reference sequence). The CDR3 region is CASSFGPTVNTEAFF. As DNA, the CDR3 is TGTGCCAGCAGCTTCGGACCGACAGTAAACACTGAAGCTTTCTTT.

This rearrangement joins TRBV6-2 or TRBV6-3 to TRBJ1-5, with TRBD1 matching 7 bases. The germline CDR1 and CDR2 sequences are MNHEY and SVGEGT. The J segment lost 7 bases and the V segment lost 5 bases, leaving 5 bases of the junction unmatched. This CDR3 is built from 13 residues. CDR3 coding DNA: TGTGCCAGCAGTCGGGACAGTTCGCAGCCCCAGCATTTT. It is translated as CASSRDSSQPQHF.

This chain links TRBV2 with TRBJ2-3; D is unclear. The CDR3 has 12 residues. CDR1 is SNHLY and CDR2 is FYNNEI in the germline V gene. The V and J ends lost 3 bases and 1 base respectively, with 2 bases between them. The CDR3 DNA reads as TGTGCCAGCAGTGAGGGCACAGATACGCAGTATTTT. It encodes CASSEGTDTQYF.

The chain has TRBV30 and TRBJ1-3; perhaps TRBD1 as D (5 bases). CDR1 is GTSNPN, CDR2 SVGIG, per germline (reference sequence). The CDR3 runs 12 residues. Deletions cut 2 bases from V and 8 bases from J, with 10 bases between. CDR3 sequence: CAWSQGGDTIYF. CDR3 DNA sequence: TGTGCCTGGAGTCAGGGAGGTGACACCATATATTTT.

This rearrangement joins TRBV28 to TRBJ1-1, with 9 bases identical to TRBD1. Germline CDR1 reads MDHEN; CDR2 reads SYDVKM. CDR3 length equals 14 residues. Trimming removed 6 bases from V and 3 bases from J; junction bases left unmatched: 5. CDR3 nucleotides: TGTGCCAGCAGACTGGGACAGGGATACACTGAAGCTTTCTTT. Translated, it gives CASRLGQGYTEAFF.

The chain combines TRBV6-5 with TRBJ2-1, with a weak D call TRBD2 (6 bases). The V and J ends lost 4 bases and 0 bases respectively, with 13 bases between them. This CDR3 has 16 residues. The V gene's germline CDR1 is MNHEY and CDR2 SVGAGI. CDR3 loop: CASSSRDLSSYNEQFF. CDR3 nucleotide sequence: TGTGCCAGCAGTTCAAGGGACTTGAGCTCCTACAATGAGCAGTTCTTC.

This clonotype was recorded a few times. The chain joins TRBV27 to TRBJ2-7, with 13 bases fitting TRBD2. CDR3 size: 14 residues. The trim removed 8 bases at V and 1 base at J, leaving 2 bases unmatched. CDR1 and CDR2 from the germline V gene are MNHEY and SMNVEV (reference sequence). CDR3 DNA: TGTGCCAGCGCGACTAGCGGGGGGTCCTACGAGCAGTACTTC. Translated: CASATSGGSYEQYF.

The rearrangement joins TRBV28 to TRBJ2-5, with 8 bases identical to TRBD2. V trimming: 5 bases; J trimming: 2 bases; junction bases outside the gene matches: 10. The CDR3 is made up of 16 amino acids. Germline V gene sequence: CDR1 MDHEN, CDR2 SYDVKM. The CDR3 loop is CASSLRTSRRQETQYF. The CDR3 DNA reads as TGTGCCAGCAGTCTACGGACTAGCCGACGACAAGAGACCCAGTACTTC.

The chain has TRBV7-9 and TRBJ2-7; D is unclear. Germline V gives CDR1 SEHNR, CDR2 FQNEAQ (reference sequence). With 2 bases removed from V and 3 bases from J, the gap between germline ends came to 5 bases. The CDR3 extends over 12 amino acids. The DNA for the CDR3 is TGTGCCAGCAGCTTATCAGTCTACGAGCAGTACTTC. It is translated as CASSLSVYEQYF. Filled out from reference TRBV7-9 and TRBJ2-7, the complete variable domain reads DTGVSQNPRHKITKRGQNVTFRCDPISEHNRLYWYRQTLGQGPEFLTYFQNEAQLEKSRLLSDRFSAERPKGSFSTLEIQRTEQGDSAMYLCASSLSVYEQYFGPGTRLTVT.

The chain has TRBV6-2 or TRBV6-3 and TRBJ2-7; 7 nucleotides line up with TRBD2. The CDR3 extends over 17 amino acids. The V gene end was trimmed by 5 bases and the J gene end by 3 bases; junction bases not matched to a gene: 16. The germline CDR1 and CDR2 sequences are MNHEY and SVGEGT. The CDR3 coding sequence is TGTGCCAGCAGTCATACCGGGACTATCAGAGCACTCTACGAGCAGTACTTC. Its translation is CASSHTGTIRALYEQYF.

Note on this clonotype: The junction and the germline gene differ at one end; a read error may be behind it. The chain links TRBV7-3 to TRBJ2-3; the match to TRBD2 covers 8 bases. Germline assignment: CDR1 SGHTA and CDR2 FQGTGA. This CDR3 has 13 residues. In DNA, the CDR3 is TGTGCCAGCAGCCTGCCGGGACTAGTGGTATGGTTTTTT. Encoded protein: CASSLPGLVVWFF.

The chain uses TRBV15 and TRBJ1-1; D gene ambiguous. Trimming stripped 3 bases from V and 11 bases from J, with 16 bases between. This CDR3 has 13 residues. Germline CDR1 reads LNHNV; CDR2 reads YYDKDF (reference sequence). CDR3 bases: TGTGCCACCAGCAGTTACTCCACTATGAAGGCTTTCTTT. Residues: CATSSYSTMKAFF.

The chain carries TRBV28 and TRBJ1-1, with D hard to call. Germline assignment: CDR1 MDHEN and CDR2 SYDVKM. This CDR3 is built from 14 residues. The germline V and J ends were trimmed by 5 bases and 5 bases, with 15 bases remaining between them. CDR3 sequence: CASSPHLRGTEAFF. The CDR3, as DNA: TGTGCCAGCAGTCCCCATTTACGGGGTACTGAAGCTTTCTTT.

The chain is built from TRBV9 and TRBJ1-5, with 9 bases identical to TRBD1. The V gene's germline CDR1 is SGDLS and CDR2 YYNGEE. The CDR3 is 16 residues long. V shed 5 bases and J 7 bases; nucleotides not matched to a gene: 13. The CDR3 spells CASSRQGGSGGQPQHF. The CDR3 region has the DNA TGTGCCAGCAGTAGACAGGGGGGGAGTGGAGGCCAGCCCCAGCATTTT.